This T cell receptor beta chain was sequenced for a study of regulatory T cells in long-lasting Graves disease. General observations from the study: Analyses excluded thyroid tissue, covering peripheral blood alone.

CDR1 is GTSNPN and CDR2 is SVGIG in the germline V gene (reference sequence). After removal of 2 bases from V and 6 bases from J, the junction contained 9 bases not matched to a gene. The CDR3 runs to 16 residues. This clonotype was detected ten times or more. Its specificity is unknown. The authors built TCR beta libraries using iRepertoire HTBI primers and Arm-PCR of CDR3 regions. Authors' methods: The study identified under 80 TRBV and about 14 TRBJ segments across samples. TCRdb independently ran MiXCR on the multiplex PCR reads; one entry per CDR3 protein. TCRdb assigned the V and J calls; the authors' analysis was not used. The sample contains approximately 470,000 distinct CDR3 sequences, less than 25% of which appear only once. As for time point: persistent/refractory GD, antithyroid drugs over 5 years with positive TRAb. PBMC-derived RNA was used for the TCR library. In this cohort, patients came from an endocrinology department located in Xi'an, China.

The rearrangement joins TRBV30 to TRBJ2-2; 10 nucleotides match TRBD2. The material was peripheral blood mononuclear cells (PBMCs), obtained when the disease was refractory, from a patient treated with antithyroid drugs. This clonotype was obtained from a female donor with Graves disease. CDR3 protein: CAWSKRAGGSAGELFF. In DNA, the CDR3 is TGTGCCTGGAGTAAGCGAGCGGGAGGGTCTGCCGGGGAGCTGTTTTTT. The variable domain in full, with the rest retrieved from reference TRBV30 and TRBJ2-2, is SQTIHQWPATLVQPVGSPLSLECTVEGTSNPNLYWYRQAAGRGLQLLFYSVGIGQISSEVPQNLSASRPQDRQFILSSKKLLLSDSGFYLCAWSKRAGGSAGELFFGEGSRLTVL.